This TCR beta chain was sequenced in a study of blood T cell repertoires in COVID-19. Study as a whole: COVID-19 samples from acute and convalescent phases originated in the United States, Italy and Spain. In each case, the material was cDNA or gDNA derived from T cells, B-cell-depleted T cells, or PBMCs.

Methods used by the authors: Reference gene primer amplification yielded estimated nucleated cell counts. Clones were read by immunoSEQ multiplex PCR, and TCRdb kept only the in-frame ones, dropping some. That table furnishes V, J and clone size, whereas the DNA furnished D and trimming. This table has fewer than 350,000 clones, about four fifths appearing once. V dropped 0 bases and J dropped 4; count of bases not matched to a gene: 2. Germline V gives CDR1 MGHRA, CDR2 YSYEKL. The CDR3 consists of 14 residues. The V and J genes are TRBV4-1 and TRBJ1-2; 7 bases line up with TRBD1. The sequence was collected from a woman aged 55-70 years with active or convalescent COVID-19. Sequenced: peripheral blood. The CDR3 protein is CASSQEQGFYGYTF. CDR3 bases: TGCGCCAGCAGCCAAGAACAGGGGTTCTATGGCTACACCTTC.